Each of the 17 T cell receptor beta chains below was sequenced from the same sample in a study of blood T cell repertoires in COVID-19. Repertoires were generated with immunoSEQ multiplex PCR, while TCRdb's copy carries only in-frame clones and drops some. The table shows around 190,000 clones, with approximately 91% occurring only once. Sample: peripheral blood. The origin of the receptors is a man aged 50 to 60 with COVID-19, enrolled during active disease.

J is TRBJ2-5 and V is TRBV18, with 9 bases fitting TRBD2. V shed 2 bases, J shed 2 bases, and the junction held 3 bases outside the gene matches. From germline, CDR1 is KGHSH and CDR2 LQKENI. The CDR3 runs 15 residues. Here the CDR3 DNA reads TGTGCCAGCTCACCAGCGGGAGGGCTACAAGAGACCCAGTACTTC. Protein product: CASSPAGGLQETQYF.

The chain is built from TRBV28 and TRBJ1-1; D not resolved. V dropped 7 bases and J dropped 0 bases, with 9 bases sitting between them. The length of the CDR3 is 13 residues. The germline V gene has CDR1 MDHEN and CDR2 SYDVKM. CDR3 amino acids: CASTTSVNTEAFF. The CDR3 DNA follows: TGTGCCAGCACTACCTCGGTGAACACTGAAGCTTTCTTT. Based on the CDR3 plus reference TRBV28 and TRBJ1-1, the full variable domain is DVKVTQSSRYLVKRTGEKVFLECVQDMDHENMFWYRQDPGLGLRLIYFSYDVKMKEKGDIPEGYSVSREKKERFSLILESASTNQTSMYLCASTTSVNTEAFFGQGTRLTVV.

V is TRBV27 and J is TRBJ1-1, with D hard to call. Trimming left V 3 bases short and J 0 bases short, with 11 bases between. The CDR3 length is 15 residues. Germline lookup yields CDR1 MNHEY and CDR2 SMNVEV (reference sequence). In DNA form, the CDR3 reads TGTGCCAGCAGTTTCTCTGAGGATCTGAACACTGAAGCTTTCTTT. Its protein is CASSFSEDLNTEAFF.

The rearrangement joins TRBV7-9 to TRBJ2-1, with TRBD2 matching 11 bases. Germline V CDR1 and CDR2: SEHNR, FQNEAQ (reference sequence). J lost 9 bases, V lost 5 bases, and 12 bases had no gene match. This CDR3 contains 16 residues. The CDR3 protein is CASSPRGSGRAGEQFF. In nucleotides, the CDR3 is TGTGCCAGCAGCCCTCGAGGTAGCGGGAGGGCCGGTGAGCAGTTCTTC.

This chain uses TRBV3-1 (or the pseudogene TRBV3-2) with TRBJ2-3, with 9 bases that match TRBD2. The germline gives CDR1 LGHDT, CDR2 YNNKEL (reference sequence). V dropped 1 base and J dropped 5; count of bases not matched to a gene: 7. There are 16 residues in the CDR3. For the CDR3, the DNA is TGTGCCAGCAGCCAAGGTGCGGGGGGGAACGGAGATACGCAGTATTTT. Translation: CASSQGAGGNGDTQYF.

The genes are TRBV2 and TRBJ2-1; 7 positions agree with TRBD2. The ends lost 7 bases at V and 4 bases at J; junction bases unmatched: 7. Germline V gene data show CDR1 as SNHLY and CDR2 as FYNNEI. The CDR3 length is 14 residues. Written as DNA, the CDR3 is TGTGCCAGCACGGATAGCGGGTCGTACAATGAGCAGTTCTTC. Protein sequence: CASTDSGSYNEQFF. The complete variable domain, with remaining parts taken from reference TRBV2 and TRBJ2-1, reads EPEVTQTPSHQVTQMGQEVILRCVPISNHLYFYWYRQILGQKVEFLVSFYNNEISEKSEIFDDQFSVERPDGSNFTLKIRSTKLEDSAMYFCASTDSGSYNEQFFGPGTRLTVL.

CDR3 region: CASSERSGRLTDTQYF. The CDR3 nucleotides read TGTGCCAGCAGTGAACGTAGCGGGAGGCTCACAGATACGCAGTATTTT. The chain links TRBV2 to TRBJ2-3; the match to TRBD2 covers 10 bases. The ends lost 2 bases at V and 2 bases at J; junction bases unmatched: 4. Germline lookup yields CDR1 SNHLY and CDR2 FYNNEI. The CDR3 runs to 16 residues. Drawing the rest from reference TRBV2 and TRBJ2-3, the complete variable domain is EPEVTQTPSHQVTQMGQEVILRCVPISNHLYFYWYRQILGQKVEFLVSFYNNEISEKSEIFDDQFSVERPDGSNFTLKIRSTKLEDSAMYFCASSERSGRLTDTQYFGPGTRLTVL.

V usage is TRBV5-4 and J usage is TRBJ1-3, with 7 bases matching TRBD1. The CDR3 is 15 residues long. The trim removed 4 bases at V and 4 bases at J, leaving 8 bases unmatched. From germline, CDR1 is SGHNT and CDR2 YYREEE (reference sequence). This CDR3 is CASSLKTGLGNTIYF. The DNA for the CDR3 is TGTGCCAGCAGCCTAAAGACAGGGCTCGGAAACACCATATATTTT.

The chain is built from TRBV11-2 and TRBJ2-3, with 11 positions matching TRBD2. The CDR3 covers 16 residues. V shed 4 bases and J 9 bases; nucleotides not matched to a gene: 12. CDR1 is SGHAT and CDR2 is FQNNGV in the germline V gene. The CDR3 sequence: CASSSTLAGGPSTQYF. DNA for the CDR3: TGTGCCAGCAGCTCCACCTTAGCGGGAGGGCCCTCAACGCAGTATTTT.

This clone has only a few counts. The gene calls are TRBV6-1 and TRBJ2-1; TRBD2 matches at 7 bases. The V and J ends lost 1 base and 9 bases, in that order; junction bases with no gene match: 9. The CDR3 runs to 15 residues. From germline, CDR1 is MNHNS and CDR2 SASEGT. The CDR3 DNA follows: TGTGCCAGCAGTGAAGGGACTAGTTCCCGAACTGAGCAGTTCTTC. It yields the protein CASSEGTSSRTEQFF.

This rearrangement joins TRBV4-2 to TRBJ1-2; 8 bases map to TRBD1. J lost 4 bases, V lost 1 base, and 5 bases had no gene match. The CDR3 totals 15 residues. Germline V gene lookup returns CDR1 LGHNA and CDR2 YNFKEQ. CDR3 coding DNA: TGTGCCAGCAGCCAAGCAGGGGGCGTCCTCTATGGCTACACCTTC. It specifies CASSQAGGVLYGYTF.

V gene TRBV11-3 combines with J gene TRBJ2-3, with D perhaps matching TRBD2 (6 bases). Deletions cut 4 bases from V and 8 bases from J, with 10 bases between. Germline-derived CDR1 and CDR2 are SGHNT and YENEEA. The CDR3 has 12 residues. CDR3 in DNA: TGTGCCAGCAGCTCGGAAGCGGGTACGCAGTATTTT. Residues: CASSSEAGTQYF. Filled out from reference TRBV11-3 and TRBJ2-3, the complete variable domain reads EAGVVQSPRYKIIEKKQPVAFWCNPISGHNTLYWYLQNLGQGPELLIRYENEEAVDDSQLPKDRFSAERLKGVDSTLKIQPAELGDSAVYLCASSSEAGTQYFGPGTRLTVL.

The rearrangement links TRBV9 to TRBJ2-2; 7 bases match TRBD2. The V gene's germline CDR1 is SGDLS and CDR2 YYNGEE. The V and J ends lost 0 bases and 0 bases, in that order; junction bases with no gene match: 2. The length of the CDR3 is 16 residues. The CDR3 reads CASSVGGLANTGELFF. DNA for the CDR3: TGTGCCAGCAGCGTAGGTGGACTAGCGAACACCGGGGAGCTGTTTTTT.

The V call is TRBV7-2, the J call TRBJ2-2; D possibly corresponds to TRBD1 (6 bases). The germline V gene has CDR1 SGHTA and CDR2 FQGNSA. V lost 4 bases and J 13 bases, leaving 16 bases between the germline ends. The CDR3 has 13 amino acids. The CDR3 DNA reads TGTGCCAGCAGCTGGGACACACCGGGGAGGCTGTTTTTT. Its protein is CASSWDTPGRLFF.

The chain joins TRBV21-1 to TRBJ2-1; the table names TRBD1, a call not compared with the DNA. TRBV21-1 is noted as a pseudogene. The CDR3 consists of 16 residues. The CDR3 here is CASSKTPQLRLCEQFF. CDR3 bases: TGTGCCAGCAGCAAGACCCCACAGTTACGGTTGTGTGAGCAGTTCTTC.

The chain carries TRBV10-3 and TRBJ2-1; 8 nucleotides agree with TRBD2. The CDR3 has 16 amino acids. The trim removed 10 bases at V and 4 bases at J, leaving 15 bases unmatched. The germline V gene has CDR1 ENHRY and CDR2 SYGVKD. CDR3 in amino acids: CATQGPSAGGYNEQFF. The DNA of the CDR3 is TGTGCCACCCAAGGGCCTTCCGCGGGGGGATACAATGAGCAGTTCTTC.

The chain combines TRBV15 with TRBJ1-1, with TRBD1 matching 9 bases. Germline assignment: CDR1 LNHNV and CDR2 YYDKDF (reference sequence). CDR3 size: 14 residues. The ends lost 5 bases at V and 5 bases at J; junction bases unmatched: 6. Written as DNA, the CDR3 is TGTGCCACCAGCGGCGGGACAGGGTCAACTGAAGCTTTCTTT. This encodes CATSGGTGSTEAFF. The whole variable domain, remainder taken from reference TRBV15 and TRBJ1-1, is DAMVIQNPRYQVTQFGKPVTLSCSQTLNHNVMYWYQQKSSQAPKLLFHYYDKDFNNEADTPDNFQSRRPNTSFCFLDIRSPGLGDTAMYLCATSGGTGSTEAFFGQGTRLTVV.